The clone carrying this T cell receptor (beta chain) has only a few counts. Its antigen is undetermined. Using a J-beta primer mix together with a sample-barcoded 5' primer, a second PCR was run for roughly 7 to 12 cycles. Each cDNA molecule received a tag from a template-switch adaptor that had 12 random nucleotides. TCRdb ran MiXCR on the 5' RACE reads and lists one entry per CDR3 protein. The sample lists over 750,000 distinct CDR3 sequences; more than 20% were seen once. These data belong to a study of blood T cells in healthy people across ages. V lost 8 bases and J 6 bases, leaving 23 bases between the germline ends. There are 15 residues in the CDR3. Study outcomes and limitations: The study regarded diversity estimates from one million T cells as underestimates.

These records were also assigned to another study, of T cells of mothers and their children. That paper states: No clone of persistent microchimeric T cells was detected.

The material sequenced was blood. The sequence derives from a boy between 10 and 17 years old in good health. This sequence joins TRBV12-3 or TRBV12-4 and TRBJ2-7; no reliable D call. The CDR3 nucleotides read TGTGCCAGCGGTCCATCGGGCTGGGGTTTAGGCGAGCAGTACTTC. Its translation is CASGPSGWGLGEQYF.